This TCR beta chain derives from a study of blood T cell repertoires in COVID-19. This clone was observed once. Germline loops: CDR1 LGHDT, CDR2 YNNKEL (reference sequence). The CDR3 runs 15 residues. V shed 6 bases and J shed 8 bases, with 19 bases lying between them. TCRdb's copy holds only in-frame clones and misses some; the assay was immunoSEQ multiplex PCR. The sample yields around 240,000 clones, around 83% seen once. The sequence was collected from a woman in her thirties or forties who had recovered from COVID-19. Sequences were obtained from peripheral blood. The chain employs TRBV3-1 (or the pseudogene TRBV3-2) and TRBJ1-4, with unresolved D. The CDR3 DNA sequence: TGTGCCAGCAGTGTGGAGGTTTGGCGACCAGAAAAACTGTTTTTT. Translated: CASSVEVWRPEKLFF.